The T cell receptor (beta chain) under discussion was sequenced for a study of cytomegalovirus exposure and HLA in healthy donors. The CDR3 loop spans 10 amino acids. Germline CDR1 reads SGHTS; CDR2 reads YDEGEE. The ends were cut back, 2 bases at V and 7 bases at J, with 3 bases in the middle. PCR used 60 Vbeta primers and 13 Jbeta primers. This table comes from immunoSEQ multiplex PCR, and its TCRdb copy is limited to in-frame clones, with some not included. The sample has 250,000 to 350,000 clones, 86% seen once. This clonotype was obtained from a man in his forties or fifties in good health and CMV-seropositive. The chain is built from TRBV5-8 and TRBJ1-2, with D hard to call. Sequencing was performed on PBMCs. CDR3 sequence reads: CASSFSGYTF. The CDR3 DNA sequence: TGTGCCAGCAGCTTTAGTGGCTACACCTTC.